This T cell receptor beta chain was found in a study of T cells in narcolepsy. The table came from immunoSEQ multiplex PCR; TCRdb's copy has only in-frame clones and leaves some out. This sample has approximately 24,000 clones; about four fifths occur once, and the top ten carry 0.71%. The CDR3 is 17 residues long. V dropped 3 bases and J dropped 5; count of bases not matched to a gene: 7. CDR1 is MNHEY, CDR2 SMNVEV, per germline (reference sequence). The TCR comes from a human donor with narcolepsy. The chain employs TRBV27 and TRBJ2-3, with 14 bases lining up with TRBD2. The source material was CD45RA- memory CD4+ T cells from PBMCs. The CDR3, as DNA: TGTGCCAGCAGTTTTCGCACCGGGACTAGCGGGAGAGATACGCAGTATTTT. Its translation: CASSFRTGTSGRDTQYF.